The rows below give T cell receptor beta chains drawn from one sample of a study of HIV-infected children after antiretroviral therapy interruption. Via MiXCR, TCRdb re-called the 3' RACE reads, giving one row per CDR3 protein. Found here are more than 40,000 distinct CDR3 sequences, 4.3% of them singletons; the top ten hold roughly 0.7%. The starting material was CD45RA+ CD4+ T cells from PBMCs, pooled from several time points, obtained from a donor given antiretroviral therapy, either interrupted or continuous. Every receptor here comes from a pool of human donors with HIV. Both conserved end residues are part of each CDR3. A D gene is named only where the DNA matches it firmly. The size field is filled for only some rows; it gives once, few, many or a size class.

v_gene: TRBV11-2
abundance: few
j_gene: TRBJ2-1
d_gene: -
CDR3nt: TGTGCCAGCAGCTCCTCTCGACAGAAATACAATGAGCAGTTCTTC
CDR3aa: CASSSSRQKYNEQFF

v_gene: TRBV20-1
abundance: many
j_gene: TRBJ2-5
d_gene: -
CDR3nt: TGCAGTGCTAGAGATGTAGGGGGGGAATCGGAGACCCAGTACTTC
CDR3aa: CSARDVGGESETQYF

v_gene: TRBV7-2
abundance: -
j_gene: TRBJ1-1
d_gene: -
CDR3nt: TGTGCCAGCAGACCCTCCGTCAGGGCCGTGAATGAAGCTTTCTTT
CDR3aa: CASRPSVRAVNEAFF

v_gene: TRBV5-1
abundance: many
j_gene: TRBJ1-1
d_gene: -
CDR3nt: TGCGCCAGCAGCTCGGGACCGCTGAACACTGAAGCTTTCTTT
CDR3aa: CASSSGPLNTEAFF

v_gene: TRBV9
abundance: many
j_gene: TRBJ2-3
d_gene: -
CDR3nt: TGTGCCAGCAGCGTAGAGGCAGACAGCACAGATACGCAGTATTTT
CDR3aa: CASSVEADSTDTQYF

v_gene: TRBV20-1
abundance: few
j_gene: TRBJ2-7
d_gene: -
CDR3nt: TGCAGTGCTAGAAGGGCGGGCTCCTACGAGCAGTACTTC
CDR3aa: CSARRAGSYEQYF

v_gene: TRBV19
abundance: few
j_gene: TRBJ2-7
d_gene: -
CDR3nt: TGTGCCAGTAGCCGACTACCCTACCCCACCGAGCAGTACTTC
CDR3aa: CASSRLPYPTEQYF

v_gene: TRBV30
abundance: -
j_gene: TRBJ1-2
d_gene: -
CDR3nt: TGTGCCTGGAGTGGGGGTTATGGCTACACCTTC
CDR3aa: CAWSGGYGYTF

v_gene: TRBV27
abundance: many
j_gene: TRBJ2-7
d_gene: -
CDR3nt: TGTGCCAGCAGTTATTTAGGGGGCGAGCAGTACTTC
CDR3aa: CASSYLGGEQYF

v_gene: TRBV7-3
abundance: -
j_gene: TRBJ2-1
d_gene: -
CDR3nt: TGTGCCAGCAGCTTAAAACGAGGGCAGTTCTTC
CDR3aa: CASSLKRGQFF

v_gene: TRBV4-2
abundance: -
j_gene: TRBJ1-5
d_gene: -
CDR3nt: TGTGCCAGCAGCCAAGTGGTGTTAATAGGGGGAATCGATCAGCCCCAGCATTTT
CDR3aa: CASSQVVLIGGIDQPQHF

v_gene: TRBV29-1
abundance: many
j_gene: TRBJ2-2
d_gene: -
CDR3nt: TGCAGCGTTGGGGCAGCGAACACCGGGGAGCTGTTTTTT
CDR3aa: CSVGAANTGELFF

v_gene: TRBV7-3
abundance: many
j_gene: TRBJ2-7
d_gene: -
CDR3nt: TGTGCCAGCAGCCCCGGGCCCCCAAAGTCCTACGAGCAGTACTTC
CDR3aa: CASSPGPPKSYEQYF

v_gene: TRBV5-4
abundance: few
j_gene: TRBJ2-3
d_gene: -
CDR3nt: TGTGCCAGCAGCTTAGTGGCAGCGCGGGCTAGCACAGATACGCAGTATTTT
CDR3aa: CASSLVAARASTDTQYF

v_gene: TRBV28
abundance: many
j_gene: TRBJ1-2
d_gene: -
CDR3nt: TGTGCCAGCAGTCAAGAATATGGCTACACCTTC
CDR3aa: CASSQEYGYTF

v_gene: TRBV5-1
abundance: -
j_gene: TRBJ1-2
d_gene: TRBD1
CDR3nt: TGCGCCAGCAGCTCCGGGACAGGGGGAGGAGGCGGCTACACCTTC
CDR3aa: CASSSGTGGGGGYTF

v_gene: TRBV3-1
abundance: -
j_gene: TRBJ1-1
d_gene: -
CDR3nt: TGTGCCAGCAGCCCCAGCAGGGGCGAGTTTGAAGCTTTCTTT
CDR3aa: CASSPSRGEFEAFF

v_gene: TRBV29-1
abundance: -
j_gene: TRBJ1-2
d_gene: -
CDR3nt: TGCAGCGTCCTCGTCCGGGACTCCCAAAAGAATGGCTACACCTTC
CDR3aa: CSVLVRDSQKNGYTF

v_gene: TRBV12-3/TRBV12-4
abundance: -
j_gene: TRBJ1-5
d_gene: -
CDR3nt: TGTGCCAGCAGTTTGTTAAGCAATCAGCCCCAGCATTTT
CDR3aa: CASSLLSNQPQHF

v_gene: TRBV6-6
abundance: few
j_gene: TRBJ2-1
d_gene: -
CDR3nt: TGTGCCAGCAGTTACCCGTTTGCGGGACCCGCCAACAATGAGCAGTTCTTC
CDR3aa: CASSYPFAGPANNEQFF

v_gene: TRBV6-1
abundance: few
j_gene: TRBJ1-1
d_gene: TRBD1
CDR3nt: TGTGCCAGCAGTGAGAGGGACAGGGAAGGAGCTTTCTTT
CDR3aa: CASSERDREGAFF

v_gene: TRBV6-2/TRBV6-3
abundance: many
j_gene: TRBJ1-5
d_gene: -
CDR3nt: TGTGCCAGCAGCCCAGCGCGCAATCAGCCCCAGCATTTT
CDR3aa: CASSPARNQPQHF

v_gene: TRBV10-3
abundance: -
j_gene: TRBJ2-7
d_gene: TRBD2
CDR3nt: TGTGCCATCAAGGAGGCGGGGGAAGGCTCCGAGCAGTACTTC
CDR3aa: CAIKEAGEGSEQYF

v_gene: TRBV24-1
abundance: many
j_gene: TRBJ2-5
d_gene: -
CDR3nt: TGTGCCACCAGTGATTTTAAAAGTCGGGAGAAGACCCAGTACTTC
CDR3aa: CATSDFKSREKTQYF

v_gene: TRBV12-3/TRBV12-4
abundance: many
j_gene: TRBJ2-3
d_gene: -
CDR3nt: TGTGCCAGCAGGCTCTTCACAGATACGCAGTATTTT
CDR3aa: CASRLFTDTQYF

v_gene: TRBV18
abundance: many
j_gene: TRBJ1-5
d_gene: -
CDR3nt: TGTGCCAGCTCACCACGAGGGGGTAGCCTCAATCAGCCCCAGCATTTT
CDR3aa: CASSPRGGSLNQPQHF

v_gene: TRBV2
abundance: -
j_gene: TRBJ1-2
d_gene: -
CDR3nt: TGTGCCAGCAGTGAATCGGGTGGAGGCTATGGCTACACCTTC
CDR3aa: CASSESGGGYGYTF

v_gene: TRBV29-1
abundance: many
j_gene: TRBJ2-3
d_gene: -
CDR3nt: TGCAGCGCTGGACGGGGCGTTGCGGGCTCGGATACGCAGTATTTT
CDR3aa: CSAGRGVAGSDTQYF

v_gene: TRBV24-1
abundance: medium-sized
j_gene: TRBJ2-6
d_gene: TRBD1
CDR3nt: TGTGCCACCAGTGATGGACAGGGGAGCTCTGGGGCCAACGTCCTGACTTTC
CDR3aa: CATSDGQGSSGANVLTF

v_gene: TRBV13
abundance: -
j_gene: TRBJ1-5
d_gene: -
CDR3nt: TGTGCCAGCAGCGAAGGCCTTAGGTATAGCAATCAGCCCCAGCATTTT
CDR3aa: CASSEGLRYSNQPQHF

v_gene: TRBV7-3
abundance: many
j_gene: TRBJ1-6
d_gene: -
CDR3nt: TGTGCCAGCAGCTTAAAAGCTGGGGCCGGGAATTCACCCCTCCACTTT
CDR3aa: CASSLKAGAGNSPLHF

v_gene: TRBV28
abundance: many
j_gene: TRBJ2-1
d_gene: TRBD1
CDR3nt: TGTGCCAGCAGTCTATGGGGACAGGGTCAAGCCAATGAGCAGTTCTTC
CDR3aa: CASSLWGQGQANEQFF

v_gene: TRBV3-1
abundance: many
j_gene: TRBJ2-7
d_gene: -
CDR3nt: TGTGCCAGCAGCCAGCGCACCGGGACCCGTAGCTCCTACGAGCAGTACTTC
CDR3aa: CASSQRTGTRSSYEQYF

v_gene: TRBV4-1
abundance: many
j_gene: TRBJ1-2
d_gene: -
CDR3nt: TGCGCCAGCAGCCAAGGTCAGGGTACGGGCTACACCTTC
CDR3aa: CASSQGQGTGYTF

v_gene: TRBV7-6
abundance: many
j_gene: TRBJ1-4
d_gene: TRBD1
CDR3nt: TGTGCCAGCAGCGCTGGACAGGGGGCGAGTGAAAAACTGTTTTTT
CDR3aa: CASSAGQGASEKLFF

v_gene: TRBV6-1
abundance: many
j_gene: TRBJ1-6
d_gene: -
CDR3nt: TGTGCCAGCATCAGGGGAGGCGCGAATTCACCCCTCCACTTT
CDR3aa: CASIRGGANSPLHF

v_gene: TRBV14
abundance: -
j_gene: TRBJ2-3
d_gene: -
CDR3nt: TGTGCCAGCAGCCCTTCGACAGTGGCGCAGTATTTT
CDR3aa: CASSPSTVAQYF

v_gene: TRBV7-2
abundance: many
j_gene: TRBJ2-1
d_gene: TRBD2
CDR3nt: TGTGCCAGCAGCTGGACTAGCGGGGGGGCTAGTGAGCAGTTCTTC
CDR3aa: CASSWTSGGASEQFF

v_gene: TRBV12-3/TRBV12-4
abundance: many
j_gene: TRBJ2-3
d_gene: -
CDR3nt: TGTGCCAGCAGATGGGGAGGGGGCGGTCTCATTCCTAGCACAGATACGCAGTATTTT
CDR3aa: CASRWGGGGLIPSTDTQYF

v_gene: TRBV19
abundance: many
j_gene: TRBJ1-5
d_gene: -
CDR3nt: TGTGCCACCAATCCTCAGGGGTTGGGTCAGCCCCAGCATTTT
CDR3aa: CATNPQGLGQPQHF

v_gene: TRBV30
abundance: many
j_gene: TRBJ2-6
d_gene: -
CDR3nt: TGTGCCTGGGGGGCCATGAGCTCCGGGGCCAACGTCCTGACTTTC
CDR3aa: CAWGAMSSGANVLTF

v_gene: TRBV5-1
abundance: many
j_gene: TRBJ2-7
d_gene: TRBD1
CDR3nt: TGCGCCAGCAGCGTGACAGGGGGGCCCTACGAGCAGTACTTC
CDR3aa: CASSVTGGPYEQYF

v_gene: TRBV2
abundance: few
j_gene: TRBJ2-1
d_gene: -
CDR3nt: TGTGCCAGCAGGGAGGACGGGGCGACTGAGTTCTTC
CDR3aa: CASREDGATEFF